This T cell receptor (beta chain) comes out of a study of cytomegalovirus exposure and HLA in healthy donors. General study points: In a later analysis, several top co-occurrence clusters appeared linked to parvovirus B19, influenza, CMV and Epstein-Barr virus.

The PCR used 60 Vbeta and 13 Jbeta primers. Using immunoSEQ multiplex PCR, the repertoire was profiled, and TCRdb retains in-frame clones only, with some absent. The table shows 65,000 to 90,000 clones, with more than 75% occurring only once. This CDR3 is built from 16 residues. The germline gives CDR1 MNHEY, CDR2 SMNVEV (reference sequence). The V gene end was trimmed by 2 bases and the J gene end by 7 bases; junction bases not matched to a gene: 9. Worth noting for this clone: Antigen unknown.

The receptor comes from a man aged 18 to 29 in good health and CMV-seronegative. The gene calls are TRBV27 and TRBJ2-3; 10 nucleotides line up with TRBD2. The sample consisted of PBMCs. This chain's CDR3 is CASSLDGTSDGNTQYF. The CDR3 region has the DNA TGTGCCAGCAGTTTAGACGGGACTAGCGATGGGAATACGCAGTATTTT.